This is a list of T cell receptor beta chains from one sample in a study of blood T cell repertoires in COVID-19. This table comes from immunoSEQ multiplex PCR, and its TCRdb copy is limited to in-frame clones, with some not included. The sample carries tens of thousands of clones, 75% to 95% recorded once. Sequencing was performed on peripheral blood. Receptor source: a human donor with active COVID-19. The donor label of this sample is uncertain. Each CDR3 is given with its conserved first and last residue. The order of the fields is J gene, D gene, V gene, clone size, CDR3 protein, CDR3 DNA. A D gene is named only where the DNA matches it firmly. Clone size appears in some rows only: once, few, many, or a class for an expanded clone.

TRBJ1-2 | - | TRBV9 | - | CASSVEFGANYGYTF | TGTGCCAGCAGCGTAGAATTCGGGGCTAACTATGGCTACACCTTC
TRBJ1-1 | - | TRBV9 | - | CASSVGTERLREAFF | TGTGCCAGCAGCGTAGGGACAGAACGTCTACGTGAAGCTTTCTTT
TRBJ1-1 | - | TRBV18 | once | CASSPLQGVNTEAFF | TGTGCCAGCTCACCACTGCAGGGCGTGAACACTGAAGCTTTCTTT
TRBJ2-7 | TRBD2 | TRBV6-1 | - | CASSEESGSGSYEQYF | TGTGCCAGCAGTGAGGAGAGCGGGAGTGGGTCCTACGAGCAGTACTTC
TRBJ1-5 | TRBD1 | TRBV6-5 | - | CASSRDRGSGQPQHF | TGTGCCAGCAGCCGGGACAGGGGGTCAGGCCAGCCCCAGCATTTT
TRBJ1-1 | - | TRBV2 | - | CASSGRGNTEAFF | TGTGCCAGCAGTGGTAGGGGGAACACTGAAGCTTTCTTT
TRBJ2-5 | - | TRBV6-5 | - | CASSFTGGGETQYF | TGTGCCAGCAGTTTTACAGGGGGGGGAGAGACCCAGTACTTC
TRBJ1-2 | TRBD1 | TRBV11-2 | - | CASSYRTGTGLYGYTF | TGTGCCAGCAGCTACCGAACCGGGACAGGGCTTTATGGCTACACCTTC
TRBJ2-1 | - | TRBV19 | - | CASRTWDSSLNEQFF | TGTGCCAGTAGAACGTGGGACTCCAGCCTCAATGAGCAGTTCTTC
TRBJ2-7 | - | TRBV19 | - | CASSMEHRGLYEQYF | TGTGCCAGTAGTATGGAGCACCGGGGTCTCTACGAGCAGTACTTC
TRBJ1-2 | TRBD1 | TRBV3-1/TRBV3-2 | - | CASSQDSLFRDRSRFYNGYTF | TGTGCCAGCAGCCAAGATTCCCTTTTCCGGGACAGGTCGAGGTTTTATAATGGCTACACCTTC
TRBJ2-3 | - | TRBV6-5 | - | CASSSGQSTDTQYF | TGTGCCAGCAGCTCCGGACAGAGCACAGATACGCAGTATTTT
TRBJ1-2 | TRBD1 | TRBV6-1 | - | CASSEGTAAYGYTF | TGTGCCAGCAGCGAAGGGACAGCAGCTTATGGCTACACCTTC
TRBJ1-5 | - | TRBV13 | - | CASSLGRGLQPQHF | TGTGCCAGCAGCTTAGGTAGAGGCCTCCAGCCCCAGCATTTT
TRBJ2-3 | TRBD1 | TRBV5-1 | - | CASSYGTGVTDTQYF | TGCGCCAGCAGCTACGGGACAGGGGTAACAGATACGCAGTATTTT
TRBJ2-7 | - | TRBV6-1 | - | CASREAGYRSYEQYF | TGTGCCAGCAGGGAAGCCGGGTACCGCTCCTACGAGCAGTACTTC
TRBJ2-7 | - | TRBV2 | few | CASSPQRSYYEQYF | TGTGCCAGCAGCCCGCAGCGGAGCTACTACGAGCAGTACTTC
TRBJ2-3 | - | TRBV7-2 | - | CASSFGGALSTDTQYF | TGTGCCAGCAGCTTTGGCGGGGCGCTTAGCACAGATACGCAGTATTTT
TRBJ2-2 | - | TRBV15 | - | CATSSLQANTGELFF | TGTGCCACCAGCAGCCTACAGGCGAACACCGGGGAGCTGTTTTTT
TRBJ1-2 | - | TRBV6-5 | - | CASSRPGNNYGYTF | TGTGCCAGCAGTCGTCCAGGGAATAACTATGGCTACACCTTC
TRBJ1-1 | TRBD1 | TRBV5-1 | - | CASSRQGANTEAFF | TGCGCCAGCAGCCGACAGGGAGCCAACACTGAAGCTTTCTTT
TRBJ2-5 | TRBD1 | TRBV28 | once | CASSWDRQETQYF | TGTGCCAGCAGTTGGGACAGACAAGAGACCCAGTACTTC
TRBJ1-1 | - | TRBV7-9 | - | CASSKTETEAFF | TGTGCCAGCAGCAAGACGGAGACTGAAGCTTTCTTT
TRBJ1-1 | - | TRBV4-3 | few | CASSQVRGLNTEAFF | TGCGCCAGCAGCCAAGTCCGGGGGTTGAACACTGAAGCTTTCTTT
TRBJ2-2 | TRBD2 | TRBV19 | - | CASTHPGLAGGPLNTGELFF | TGTGCCAGTACCCATCCCGGACTAGCGGGGGGGCCCTTGAACACCGGGGAGCTGTTTTTT
TRBJ2-1 | TRBD2 | TRBV27 | - | CASTTSGSIEQFF | TGTGCCAGCACAACTAGCGGGAGTATTGAGCAGTTCTTC
TRBJ1-5 | - | TRBV5-6 | few | CASSSTVGPQHF | TGTGCCAGCAGCTCGACAGTTGGGCCCCAGCATTTT
TRBJ2-1 | - | TRBV27 | - | CASRSGREAYNEQFF | TGTGCCAGCAGGAGTGGCAGGGAGGCCTACAATGAGCAGTTCTTC